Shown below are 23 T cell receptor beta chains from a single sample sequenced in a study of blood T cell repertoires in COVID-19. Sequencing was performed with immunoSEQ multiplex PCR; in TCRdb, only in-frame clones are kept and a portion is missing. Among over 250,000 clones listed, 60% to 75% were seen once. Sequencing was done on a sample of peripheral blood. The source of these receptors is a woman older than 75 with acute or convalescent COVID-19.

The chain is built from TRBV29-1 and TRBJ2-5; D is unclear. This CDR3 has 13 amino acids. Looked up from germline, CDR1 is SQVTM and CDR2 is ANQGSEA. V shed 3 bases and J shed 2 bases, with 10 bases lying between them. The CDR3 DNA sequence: TGCAGCGTTGACAGACACCAACAAGAGACCCAGTACTTC. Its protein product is CSVDRHQQETQYF.

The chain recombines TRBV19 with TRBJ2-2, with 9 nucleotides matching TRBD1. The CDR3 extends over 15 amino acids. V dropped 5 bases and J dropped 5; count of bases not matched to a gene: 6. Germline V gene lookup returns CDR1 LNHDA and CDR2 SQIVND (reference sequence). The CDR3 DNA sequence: TGTGCCAGTAGTGGGAGGGGACAGGGTACCGGGGAGCTGTTTTTT. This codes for CASSGRGQGTGELFF.

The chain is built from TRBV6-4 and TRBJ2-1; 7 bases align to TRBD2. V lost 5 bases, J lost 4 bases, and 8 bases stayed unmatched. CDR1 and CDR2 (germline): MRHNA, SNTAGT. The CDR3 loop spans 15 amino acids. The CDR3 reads CASSKTGLKYNEQFF. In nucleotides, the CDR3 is TGTGCCAGCAGTAAGACGGGACTAAAATACAATGAGCAGTTCTTC.

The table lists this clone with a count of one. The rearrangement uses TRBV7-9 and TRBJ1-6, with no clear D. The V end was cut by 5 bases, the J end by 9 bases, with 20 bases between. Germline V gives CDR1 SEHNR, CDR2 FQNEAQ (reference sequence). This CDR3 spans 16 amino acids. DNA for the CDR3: TGTGCCAGCAGCCTGATGGGCAGATCCCAAAGTTCACCCCTCCACTTT. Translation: CASSLMGRSQSSPLHF.

The CDR3 here is CASGVTVNSPLHF. CDR3 DNA sequence: TGTGCCAGCGGGGTGACAGTAAATTCACCCCTCCACTTT. V and J are TRBV2 and TRBJ1-6; the D gene is possibly TRBD1 (5 bases). Germline lookup yields CDR1 SNHLY and CDR2 FYNNEI. Trimming left V 8 bases short and J 7 bases short, with 12 bases between. The CDR3 is 13 amino acids.

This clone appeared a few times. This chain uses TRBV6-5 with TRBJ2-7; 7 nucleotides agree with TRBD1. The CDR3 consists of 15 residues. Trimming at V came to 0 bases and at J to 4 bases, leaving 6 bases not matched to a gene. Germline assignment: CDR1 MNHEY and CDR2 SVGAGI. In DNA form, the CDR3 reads TGTGCCAGCAGTTACTCCGGGACAGCGGAATACGAGCAGTACTTC. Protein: CASSYSGTAEYEQYF.

CDR3 coding DNA: TGCGCCAGCATGGCGGGGATTAATTCACCCCTCCACTTT. Residues: CASMAGINSPLHF. This rearrangement joins TRBV10-2 to TRBJ1-6; D call uncertain. CDR1 is WSHSY and CDR2 is SAAADI in the germline V gene. The germline V and J ends were trimmed by 7 bases and 6 bases, with 10 bases remaining between them. This CDR3 spans 13 amino acids.

CDR3 sequence: CSARDDRKAFF. DNA for the CDR3: TGCAGTGCTAGAGATGACAGAAAAGCTTTCTTT. The chain recombines TRBV20-1 with TRBJ1-1, with D perhaps matching TRBD1 (5 bases). The V gene's germline CDR1 is DFQATT and CDR2 SNEGSKA (reference sequence). V lost 0 bases to trimming and J lost 9 bases, with 8 bases between them. The CDR3 has 11 residues.

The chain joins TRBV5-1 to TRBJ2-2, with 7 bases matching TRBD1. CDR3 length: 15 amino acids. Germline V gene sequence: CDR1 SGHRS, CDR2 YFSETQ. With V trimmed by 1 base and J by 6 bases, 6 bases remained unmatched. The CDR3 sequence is CASSLRQGVAGELFF. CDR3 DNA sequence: TGCGCCAGCAGCTTGCGGCAGGGGGTGGCCGGGGAGCTGTTTTTT.

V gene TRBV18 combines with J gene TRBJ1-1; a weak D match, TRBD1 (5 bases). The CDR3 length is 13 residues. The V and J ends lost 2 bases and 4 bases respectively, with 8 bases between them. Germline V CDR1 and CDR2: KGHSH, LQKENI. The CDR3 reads CASSPGAPTEAFF. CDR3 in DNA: TGTGCCAGCTCACCAGGGGCCCCCACTGAAGCTTTCTTT.

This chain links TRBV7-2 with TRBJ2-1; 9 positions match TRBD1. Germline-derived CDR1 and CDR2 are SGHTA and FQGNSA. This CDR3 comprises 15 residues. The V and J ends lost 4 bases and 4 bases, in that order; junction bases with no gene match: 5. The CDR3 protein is CASSSDRGEYNEQFF. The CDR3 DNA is TGTGCCAGCAGCTCGGACAGGGGAGAGTACAATGAGCAGTTCTTC.

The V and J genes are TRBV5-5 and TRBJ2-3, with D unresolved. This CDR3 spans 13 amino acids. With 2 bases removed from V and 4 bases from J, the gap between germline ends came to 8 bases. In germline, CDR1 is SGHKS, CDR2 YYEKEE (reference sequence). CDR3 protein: CASSFWHADTQYF. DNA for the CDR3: TGTGCCAGCAGCTTTTGGCATGCAGATACGCAGTATTTT.

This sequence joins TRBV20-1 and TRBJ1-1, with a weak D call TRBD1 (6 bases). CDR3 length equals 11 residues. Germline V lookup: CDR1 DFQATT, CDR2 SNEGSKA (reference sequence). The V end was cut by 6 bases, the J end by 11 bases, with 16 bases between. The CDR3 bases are TGCAGTGCCCCACAGGGTGGGTGGGCTTTCTTT. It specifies CSAPQGGWAFF.

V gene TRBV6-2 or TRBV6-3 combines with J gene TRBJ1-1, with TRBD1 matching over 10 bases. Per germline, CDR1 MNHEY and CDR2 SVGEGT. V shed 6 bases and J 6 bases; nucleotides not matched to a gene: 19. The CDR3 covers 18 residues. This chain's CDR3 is CASSSLPGQGSSGAEAFF. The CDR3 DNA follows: TGTGCCAGCAGCTCACTTCCGGGACAGGGGTCCTCGGGCGCTGAAGCTTTCTTT.

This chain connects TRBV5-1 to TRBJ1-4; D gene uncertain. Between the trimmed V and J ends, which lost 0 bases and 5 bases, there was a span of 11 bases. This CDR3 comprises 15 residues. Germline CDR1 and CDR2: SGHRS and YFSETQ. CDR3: CASSLGLRGNEKLFF. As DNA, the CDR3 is TGCGCCAGCAGCTTGGGCCTCCGGGGAAATGAAAAACTGTTTTTT.

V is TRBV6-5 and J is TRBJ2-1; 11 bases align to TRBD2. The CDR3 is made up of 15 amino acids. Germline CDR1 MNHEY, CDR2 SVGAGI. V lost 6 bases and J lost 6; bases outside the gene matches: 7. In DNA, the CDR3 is TGTGCCAGCAGGCTTAGCGGGAGGGCCCCCAATGAGCAGTTCTTC. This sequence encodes CASRLSGRAPNEQFF.

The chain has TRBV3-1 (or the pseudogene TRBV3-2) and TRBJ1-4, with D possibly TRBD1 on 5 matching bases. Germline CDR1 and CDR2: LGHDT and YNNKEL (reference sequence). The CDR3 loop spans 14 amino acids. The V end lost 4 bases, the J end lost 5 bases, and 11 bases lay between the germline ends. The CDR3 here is CASSPGQRNEKLFF. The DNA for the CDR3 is TGTGCCAGCAGCCCTGGACAACGGAATGAAAAACTGTTTTTT.

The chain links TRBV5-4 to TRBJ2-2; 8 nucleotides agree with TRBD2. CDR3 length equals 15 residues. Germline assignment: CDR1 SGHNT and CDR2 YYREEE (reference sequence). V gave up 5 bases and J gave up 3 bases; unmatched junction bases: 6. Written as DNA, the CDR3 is TGTGCCAGCAGGTCCGGGGGGGATGACACCGGGGAGCTGTTTTTT. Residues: CASRSGGDDTGELFF.

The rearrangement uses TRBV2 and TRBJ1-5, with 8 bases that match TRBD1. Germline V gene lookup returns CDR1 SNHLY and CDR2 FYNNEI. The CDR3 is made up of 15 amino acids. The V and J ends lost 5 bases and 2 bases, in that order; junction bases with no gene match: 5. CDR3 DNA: TGTGCCAGCAGTCCCGACAGGGGCGGCAATCAGCCCCAGCATTTT. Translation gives CASSPDRGGNQPQHF. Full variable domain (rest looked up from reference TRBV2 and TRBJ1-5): EPEVTQTPSHQVTQMGQEVILRCVPISNHLYFYWYRQILGQKVEFLVSFYNNEISEKSEIFDDQFSVERPDGSNFTLKIRSTKLEDSAMYFCASSPDRGGNQPQHFGDGTRLSIL.

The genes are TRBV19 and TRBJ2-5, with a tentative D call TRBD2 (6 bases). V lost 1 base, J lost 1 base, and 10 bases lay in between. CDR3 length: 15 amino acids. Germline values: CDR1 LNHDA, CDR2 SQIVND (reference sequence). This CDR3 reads CASSIGGETQETQYF. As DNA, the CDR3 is TGTGCCAGTAGTATAGGGGGGGAGACCCAAGAGACCCAGTACTTC.

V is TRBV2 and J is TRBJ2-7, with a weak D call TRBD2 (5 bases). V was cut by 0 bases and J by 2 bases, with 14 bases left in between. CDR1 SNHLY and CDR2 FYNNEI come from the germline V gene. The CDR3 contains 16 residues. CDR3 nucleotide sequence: TGTGCCAGCAGTGAAGCATTCGCGGGCTTTACCTACGAGCAGTACTTC. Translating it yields CASSEAFAGFTYEQYF.

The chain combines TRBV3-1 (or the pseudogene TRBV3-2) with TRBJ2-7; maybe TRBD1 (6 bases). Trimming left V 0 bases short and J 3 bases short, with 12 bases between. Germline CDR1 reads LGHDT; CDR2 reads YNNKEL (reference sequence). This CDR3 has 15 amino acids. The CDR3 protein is CASSQETGMRYEQYF. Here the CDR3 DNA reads TGTGCCAGCAGCCAAGAAACAGGGATGCGCTACGAGCAGTACTTC.

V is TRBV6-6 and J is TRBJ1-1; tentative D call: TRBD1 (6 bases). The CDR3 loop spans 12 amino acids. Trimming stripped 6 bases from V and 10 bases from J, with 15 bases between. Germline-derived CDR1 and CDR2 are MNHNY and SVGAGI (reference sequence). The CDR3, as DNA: TGTGCCAGCAGCGGCGAAAGGGGGAGAGCTTTCTTT. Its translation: CASSGERGRAFF.